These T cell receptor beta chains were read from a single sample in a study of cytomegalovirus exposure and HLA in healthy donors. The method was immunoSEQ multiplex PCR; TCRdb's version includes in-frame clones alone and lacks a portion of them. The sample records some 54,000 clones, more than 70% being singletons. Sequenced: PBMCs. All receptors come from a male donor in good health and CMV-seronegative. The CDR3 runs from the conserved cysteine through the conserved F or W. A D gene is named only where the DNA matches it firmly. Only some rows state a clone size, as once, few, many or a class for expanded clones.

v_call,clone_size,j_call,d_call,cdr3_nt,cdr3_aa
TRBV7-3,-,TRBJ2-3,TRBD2,TGTGCCAGCAGCCCCCAGGGGGGCGGGGGGGCAATAGATACGCAGTATTTT,CASSPQGGGGAIDTQYF
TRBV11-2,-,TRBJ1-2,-,TGTGCCAGCAGCTTAGGACTATATGGCTACACCTTC,CASSLGLYGYTF
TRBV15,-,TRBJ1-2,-,TGTGCCACCAGCATCGGGGGTAGCGGTGGCTACACCTTC,CATSIGGSGGYTF
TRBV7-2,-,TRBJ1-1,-,TGTGCCAGCAGCTCCCTTGGGGAGGTTACTGAAGCTTTCTTT,CASSSLGEVTEAFF
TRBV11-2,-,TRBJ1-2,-,TGTGCCAGCAGCTTAGGCGGACAGCACTATGGCTACACCTTC,CASSLGGQHYGYTF
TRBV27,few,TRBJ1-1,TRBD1,TGTGCCAGCAGGATTCCAGGGGGCACTGAAGCTTTCTTT,CASRIPGGTEAFF
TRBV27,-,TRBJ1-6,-,TGTGCCAGCCGACCCTGGAGCTCCTATAATTCACCCCTCCACTTT,CASRPWSSYNSPLHF
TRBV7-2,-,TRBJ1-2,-,TGTGCCAGCAGCTTAGCCGCAGCTAACTATGGCTACACCTTC,CASSLAAANYGYTF
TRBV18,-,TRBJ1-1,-,TGTGCCAGCTCACCAGGGCCAGGCGAGAACACTGAAGCTTTCTTT,CASSPGPGENTEAFF
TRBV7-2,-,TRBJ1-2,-,TGTGCCAGCAGCTTAGGACGGACAGTAAGAGGCTACACCTTC,CASSLGRTVRGYTF
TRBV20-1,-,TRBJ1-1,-,TGCAGTGCCCCCGAGGGCACTGAAGCTTTCTTT,CSAPEGTEAFF
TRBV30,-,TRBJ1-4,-,TGTGCCTGGAACAGCGGACAGCTAAATGAAAAACTGTTTTTT,CAWNSGQLNEKLFF
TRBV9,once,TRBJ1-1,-,TGTGCCAGCAGCGTAGATACGGGATTGGGCACTGAAGCTTTCTTT,CASSVDTGLGTEAFF
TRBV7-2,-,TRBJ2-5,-,TGTGCCAGCAGCTATAGCTTGCAAGAGACCCAGTACTTC,CASSYSLQETQYF
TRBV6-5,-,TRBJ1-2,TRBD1,TGTGCCAGCAGCCGGACAGGGAACTATGGCTACACCTTC,CASSRTGNYGYTF
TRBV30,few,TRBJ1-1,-,TGTGCCTGGAGTGTACCCTCTTGGGCGAACACTGAAGCTTTCTTT,CAWSVPSWANTEAFF
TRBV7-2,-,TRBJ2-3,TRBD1,TGTGCCAGCAGCTCCCGGGACAGGGTCACAGATACGCAGTATTTT,CASSSRDRVTDTQYF
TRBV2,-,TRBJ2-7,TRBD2,TGTGCCAGCAGCGCCGCCCTTAATAGCGGGGGCGACGAGCAGTACTTC,CASSAALNSGGDEQYF
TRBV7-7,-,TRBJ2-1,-,TGTGCCAGCAGCCCCTTCCCTAGAGGGTCGGTGAATGAGCAGTTCTTC,CASSPFPRGSVNEQFF
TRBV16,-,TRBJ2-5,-,TGTGCCAGCAGCGTCAATCGGGGGGCAGAGACCCAGTACTTC,CASSVNRGAETQYF
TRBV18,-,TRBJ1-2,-,TGTGCCAGCTCACCACAGTCCCCTAGTGGGTATGGCTACACCTTC,CASSPQSPSGYGYTF
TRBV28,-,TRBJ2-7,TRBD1,TGTGCCAGCAGTTTCCGGGACAGGGGTTTACACGAGCAGTACTTC,CASSFRDRGLHEQYF
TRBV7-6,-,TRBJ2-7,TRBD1,TGTGCCAGCAGCTCAGACAGGGGTTACGAGCAGTACTTC,CASSSDRGYEQYF
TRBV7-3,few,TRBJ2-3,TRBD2,TGTGCCAGCAGCTTAGGGAGCGGGGGGGCGATGAATACGCAGTATTTT,CASSLGSGGAMNTQYF
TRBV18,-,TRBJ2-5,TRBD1,TGTGCCAGCTCACCAAGGGGACAGGCGCAAGAGACCCAGTACTTC,CASSPRGQAQETQYF
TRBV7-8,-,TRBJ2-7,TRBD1,TGTGCCAGCAGCTTAGCGGGATACAGGGGAACCCCCTACGAGCAGTACTTC,CASSLAGYRGTPYEQYF
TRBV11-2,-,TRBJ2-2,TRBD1,TGTGCCAGCAGCCGACCCGACAGGGGCCTTCGGGAGCTGTTTTTT,CASSRPDRGLRELFF
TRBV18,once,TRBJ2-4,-,TGTGCCAGCTCACTGGAGGGGGCGCTGGACATTCAGTACTTC,CASSLEGALDIQYF
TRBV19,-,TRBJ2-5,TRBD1,TGTGCCAGTAGCCACACAGGGGGGGAGACCCAGTACTTC,CASSHTGGETQYF
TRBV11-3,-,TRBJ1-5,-,TGTGCCAGCAGCTTAGAACGGGGGGCTGTTCAGCCCCAGCATTTT,CASSLERGAVQPQHF
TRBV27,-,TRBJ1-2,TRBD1,TGTGCCAGCAGTTTAACAGGGGGCGGGGGGTATGGCTACACCTTC,CASSLTGGGGYGYTF
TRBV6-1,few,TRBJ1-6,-,TGTGCCAGCAATGCGGGGATTTTTTTACCCCTCCACTTT,CASNAGIFLPLHF
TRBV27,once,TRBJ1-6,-,TGTGCCAGCCCTAGGGGGGGGACCCCTATAAATTCACCCCTCCACTTT,CASPRGGTPINSPLHF
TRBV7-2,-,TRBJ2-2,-,TGTGCCAGCAGCTTCACTTACACCGGGGAGCTGTTTTTT,CASSFTYTGELFF
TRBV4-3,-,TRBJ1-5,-,TGCGCCAGCAGCCAAGAACAGGGCGGATCGAGCCAGCATTTT,CASSQEQGGSSQHF
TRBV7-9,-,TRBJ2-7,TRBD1,TGTGCCAGCAGCATAAACACAGGGGGGAAATCCTACGAGCAGTACTTC,CASSINTGGKSYEQYF
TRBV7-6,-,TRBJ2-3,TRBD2,TGTGCCAGCAGCTTAGTTTCAGCGGGGGTGGCTGATACGCAGTATTTT,CASSLVSAGVADTQYF
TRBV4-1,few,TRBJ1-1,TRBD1,TGCGCCAGCAGCCAAGAAGACAGGGAGAACACTGAAGCTTTCTTT,CASSQEDRENTEAFF
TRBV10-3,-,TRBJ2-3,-,TGTGCCATCAGTGAGTTAGCGACTAGCACAGATACGCAGTATTTT,CAISELATSTDTQYF